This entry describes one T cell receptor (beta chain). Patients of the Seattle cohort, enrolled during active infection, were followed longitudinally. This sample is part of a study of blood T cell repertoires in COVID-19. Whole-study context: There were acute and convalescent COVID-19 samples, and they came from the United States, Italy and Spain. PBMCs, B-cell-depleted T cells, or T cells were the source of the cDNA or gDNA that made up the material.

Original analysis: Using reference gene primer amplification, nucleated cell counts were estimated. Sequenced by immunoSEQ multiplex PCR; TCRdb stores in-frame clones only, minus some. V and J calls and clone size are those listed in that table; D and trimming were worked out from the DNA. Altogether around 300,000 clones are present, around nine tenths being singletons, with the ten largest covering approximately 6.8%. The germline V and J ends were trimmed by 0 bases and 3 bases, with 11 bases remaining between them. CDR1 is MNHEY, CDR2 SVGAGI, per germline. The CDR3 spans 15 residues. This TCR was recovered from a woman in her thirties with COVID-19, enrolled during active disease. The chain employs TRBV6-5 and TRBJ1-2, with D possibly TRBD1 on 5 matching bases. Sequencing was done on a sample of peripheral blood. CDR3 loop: CASSYSGEGYYGYTF. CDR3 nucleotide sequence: TGTGCCAGCAGTTACTCTGGGGAGGGGTACTATGGCTACACCTTC.